These T cell receptor beta chains were read from a single sample in a study of T cells in Graves' hyperthyroidism and ophthalmopathy. TCRdb reprocessed the multiplex PCR reads via MiXCR and lists one record per CDR3 protein. Here the sample spans about 380,000 distinct CDR3 sequences, around 13% being singletons. The sample was blood. The receptors here all came from a woman aged 55-69 years with Graves' hyperthyroidism. Both conserved end residues are part of each CDR3. The order of the fields is J gene, D gene, V gene, CDR3 protein. The D gene is left open where the match is weak.

TRBJ1-6 | NA | TRBV18 | CASSGGSDSPLHF
TRBJ2-7 | NA | TRBV7-9 | CASSPSTPRLYEQYF
TRBJ2-7 | TRBD2 | TRBV4-1 | CASSQAVVSGGFYEQYF
TRBJ1-2 | NA | TRBV6-2/TRBV6-3 | CASSYLEGRAYGYTF
TRBJ2-2 | NA | TRBV28 | CASSPLNRGLEIYTGELFF
TRBJ2-3 | NA | TRBV20-1 | CSAASGATSTDTQYF
TRBJ2-1 | TRBD1 | TRBV7-6 | CASSLGQLNEQFF
TRBJ2-7 | NA | TRBV30 | CAWSVLRGSEQYF
TRBJ2-7 | NA | TRBV2 | CASNGRGYEQYF
TRBJ2-3 | TRBD2 | TRBV27 | CASKYIRLAGTDTQYF
TRBJ1-4 | NA | TRBV6-2/TRBV6-3 | CASSYPGSTTNEKLFF
TRBJ2-5 | TRBD2 | TRBV7-9 | CASSPTRGGTTRRGYQETQYF
TRBJ2-7 | NA | TRBV5-1 | CASSHSSSYEQYF
TRBJ2-1 | TRBD2 | TRBV19 | CASSSLRRLAYNEQFF
TRBJ2-1 | TRBD2 | TRBV6-1 | CASTTAGELPYNEQFF
TRBJ1-5 | TRBD1 | TRBV7-8 | CASSTRRGPKPNQPQHF
TRBJ2-7 | TRBD2 | TRBV27 | CASSHGLAGEYEQYF
TRBJ2-2 | TRBD2 | TRBV11-1 | CASSIGTSGRVGELFF
TRBJ2-2 | NA | TRBV28 | CASSLYPAYKTNTGELFF
TRBJ2-7 | TRBD2 | TRBV3-1 | CASSTSGFLYEQYF
TRBJ2-5 | NA | TRBV3-1 | CASSPSTETQYF
TRBJ2-2 | TRBD2 | TRBV5-1 | CASSLGASGNTGELFF
TRBJ1-1 | NA | TRBV2 | CASRGEGNTEAFF
TRBJ2-3 | TRBD2 | TRBV6-1 | CASSASGRPQYF
TRBJ2-7 | TRBD1 | TRBV18 | CASSLREGQGPYEQYF
TRBJ2-3 | TRBD2 | TRBV20-1 | CSASGLAGSTDTQYF
TRBJ2-7 | TRBD2 | TRBV20-1 | CSATTSGAAYEQYF
TRBJ2-5 | TRBD2 | TRBV3-1 | CASSQASGGETQYF
TRBJ1-6 | TRBD1 | TRBV20-1 | CSARDRGIYNSPLHF
TRBJ2-5 | NA | TRBV14 | CASSLRGFGETQYF
TRBJ2-7 | NA | TRBV5-5 | CASSLGGLSVEQYF
TRBJ1-1 | NA | TRBV19 | CASSYSGARNTEAFF
TRBJ1-1 | TRBD1 | TRBV11-2 | CATRGQALGNTEAFF
TRBJ2-7 | TRBD2 | TRBV25-1 | CASSTTGTSYEQYF
TRBJ2-1 | NA | TRBV11-2 | CASSFPLQRDEQFF
TRBJ1-5 | NA | TRBV6-2/TRBV6-3 | CASTGSGNQPQHF
TRBJ2-5 | TRBD2 | TRBV20-1 | CSARMSVRTSLQETQYF
TRBJ2-5 | TRBD1 | TRBV7-3 | CASGRTGNSQETQYF
TRBJ2-7 | NA | TRBV20-1 | CSARGVYSYEQYF
TRBJ1-1 | NA | TRBV5-4 | CASSLPGTYLLDEVFF
TRBJ2-7 | TRBD1 | TRBV12-3/TRBV12-4 | CASNLGQGGFFYEQYF
TRBJ1-1 | TRBD1 | TRBV20-1 | CSTRGYRDRGAFF
TRBJ2-1 | TRBD2 | TRBV3-1 | CASSQAFGTSGYNEQFF
TRBJ2-2 | NA | TRBV20-1 | CSASIGTPGTYKNTGELFF
TRBJ2-1 | TRBD1 | TRBV20-1 | CSARDPQGNINDEQFF
TRBJ2-3 | NA | TRBV12-3/TRBV12-4 | CASNKAGLNTDTQYF
TRBJ1-6 | TRBD1 | TRBV27 | CASFQPGQTNSPLHF
TRBJ2-2 | TRBD2 | TRBV5-1 | CASSLELAGNTGELFF
TRBJ2-5 | TRBD2 | TRBV6-1 | CASSPLAGGPGETQYF
TRBJ1-4 | TRBD1 | TRBV2 | CASSEQGNEKLFF
TRBJ2-5 | NA | TRBV6-1 | CASSANRRQIQETQYF
TRBJ1-2 | NA | TRBV13 | CASSRRRGPPYGYTF